This T cell receptor (beta chain) came from a study of blood T cell repertoires in COVID-19. From germline, CDR1 is SGHTA and CDR2 FQGTGA. This CDR3 comprises 13 residues. Trimming took off 2 bases at V and 4 bases at J, with 6 bases between the two ends. The assay was immunoSEQ multiplex PCR, and TCRdb's table has in-frame clones only and misses some. The sample consists of approximately 150,000 clones, 75% to 90% of them appearing once. The sequenced material came from peripheral blood. The receptor was isolated from a man in his fifties or sixties who had recovered from COVID-19. The gene calls are TRBV7-3 and TRBJ1-5; unclear D gene. The CDR3 region is CASSLQANQPQHF. The CDR3 nucleotides read TGTGCCAGCAGCTTACAGGCGAATCAGCCCCAGCATTTT.